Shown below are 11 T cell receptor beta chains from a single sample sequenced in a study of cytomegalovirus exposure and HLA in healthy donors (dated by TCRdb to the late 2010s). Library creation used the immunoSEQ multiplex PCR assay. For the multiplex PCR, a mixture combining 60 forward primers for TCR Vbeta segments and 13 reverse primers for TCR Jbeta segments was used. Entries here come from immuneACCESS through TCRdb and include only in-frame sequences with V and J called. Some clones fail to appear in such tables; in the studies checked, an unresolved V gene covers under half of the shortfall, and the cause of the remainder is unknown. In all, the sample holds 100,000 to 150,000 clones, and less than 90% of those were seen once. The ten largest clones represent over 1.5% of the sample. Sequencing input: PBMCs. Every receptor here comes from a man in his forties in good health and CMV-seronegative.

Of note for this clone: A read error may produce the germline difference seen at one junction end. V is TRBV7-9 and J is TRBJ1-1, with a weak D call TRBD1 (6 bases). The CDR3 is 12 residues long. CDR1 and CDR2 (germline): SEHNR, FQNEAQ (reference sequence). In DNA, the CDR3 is TGTTCCAGCAGAGGGGGAGATGCTGAAGCTTTCTTT. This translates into CSSRGGDAEAFF.

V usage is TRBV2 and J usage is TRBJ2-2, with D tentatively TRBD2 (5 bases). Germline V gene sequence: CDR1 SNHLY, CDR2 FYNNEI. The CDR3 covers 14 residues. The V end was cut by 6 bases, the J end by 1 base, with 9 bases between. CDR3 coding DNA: TGTGCCAGCAGGGAGGAAATGAACACCGGGGAGCTGTTTTTT. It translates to CASREEMNTGELFF.

The DNA of the CDR3 is TGTGCCAGCAGCTCCGCCGGGACAGGGGCGATTGAAGCTTTCTTT. Its protein is CASSSAGTGAIEAFF. The chain carries TRBV11-1 and TRBJ1-1; 10 nucleotides match TRBD1. Trimming took 4 bases from V and 7 from J; bases not matched to a gene: 9. In germline, CDR1 is SGHAT, CDR2 FQDESV (reference sequence). CDR3 size: 15 residues.

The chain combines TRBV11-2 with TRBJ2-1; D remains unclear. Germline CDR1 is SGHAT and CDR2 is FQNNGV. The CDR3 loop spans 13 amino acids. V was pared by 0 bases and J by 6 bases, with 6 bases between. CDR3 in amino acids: CASSLDFLNEQFF. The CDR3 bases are TGTGCCAGCAGCTTAGATTTCCTCAATGAGCAGTTCTTC.

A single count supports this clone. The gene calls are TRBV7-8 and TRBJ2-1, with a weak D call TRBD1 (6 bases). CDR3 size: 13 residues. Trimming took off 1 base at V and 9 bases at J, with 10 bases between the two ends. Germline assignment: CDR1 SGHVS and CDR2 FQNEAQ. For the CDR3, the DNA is TGTGCCAGCAGCTTAGAACAGGGCCCTGAGCAGTTCTTC. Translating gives CASSLEQGPEQFF.

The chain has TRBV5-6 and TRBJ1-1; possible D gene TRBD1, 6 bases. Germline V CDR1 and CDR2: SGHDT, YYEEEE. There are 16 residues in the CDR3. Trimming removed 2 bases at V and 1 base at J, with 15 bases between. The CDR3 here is CASSLYRAGANTEAFF. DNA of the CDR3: TGTGCCAGCAGCTTATACAGGGCAGGTGCGAACACTGAAGCTTTCTTT.

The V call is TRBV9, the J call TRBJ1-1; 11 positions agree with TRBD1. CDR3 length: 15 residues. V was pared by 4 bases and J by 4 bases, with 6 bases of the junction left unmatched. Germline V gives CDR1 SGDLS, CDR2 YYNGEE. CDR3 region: CASSTSGTGGTEAFF. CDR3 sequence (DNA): TGTGCCAGCAGCACCTCCGGGACAGGGGGCACTGAAGCTTTCTTT.

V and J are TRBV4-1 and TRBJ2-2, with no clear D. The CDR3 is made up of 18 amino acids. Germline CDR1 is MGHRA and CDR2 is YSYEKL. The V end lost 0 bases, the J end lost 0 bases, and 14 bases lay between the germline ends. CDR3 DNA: TGCGCCAGCAGCCAAGATCTCCCGGGTTTCGCGAACACCGGGGAGCTGTTTTTT. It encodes CASSQDLPGFANTGELFF.

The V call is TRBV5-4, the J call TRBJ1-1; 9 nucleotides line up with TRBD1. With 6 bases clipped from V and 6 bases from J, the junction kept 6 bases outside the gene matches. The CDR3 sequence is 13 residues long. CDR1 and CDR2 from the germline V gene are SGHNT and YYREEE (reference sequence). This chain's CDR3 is CASTEDRGAEAFF. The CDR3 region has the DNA TGTGCCAGCACCGAGGACAGGGGCGCTGAAGCTTTCTTT.

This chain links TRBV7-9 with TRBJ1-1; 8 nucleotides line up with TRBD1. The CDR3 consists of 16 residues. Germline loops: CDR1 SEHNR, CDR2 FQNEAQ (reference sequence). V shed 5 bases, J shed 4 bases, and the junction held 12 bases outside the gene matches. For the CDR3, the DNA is TGTGCCAGCAGCAATTTCGGAACAGGGGGTCCCACTGAAGCTTTCTTT. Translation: CASSNFGTGGPTEAFF.

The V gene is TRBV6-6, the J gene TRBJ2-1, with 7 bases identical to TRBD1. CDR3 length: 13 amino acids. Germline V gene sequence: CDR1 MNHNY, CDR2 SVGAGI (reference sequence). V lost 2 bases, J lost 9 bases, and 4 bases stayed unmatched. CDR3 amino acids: CASSYIGGGEQFF. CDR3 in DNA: TGTGCCAGCAGTTACATAGGGGGCGGTGAGCAGTTCTTC.